The TCR beta chain under discussion was sequenced for a study of T-cell reconstitution after alpha-beta-depleted transplantation in children. V lost 0 bases to trimming and J lost 5 bases; unmatched junction nucleotides: 7. CDR1 and CDR2 from the germline V gene are DFQATT and SNEGSKA (reference sequence). The CDR3 sequence is 16 residues long. Unique molecular identifiers tagged the TCRbeta library. TCRdb processed the PCR reads anew with MiXCR; each CDR3 protein has one entry. The sample includes approximately 630,000 distinct CDR3 sequences, approximately 14% of them seen just once. This clonotype occurred once.

The sequence came from a girl between 2 and 10 years old with congenital amegakaryocytic thrombocytopenia, due to receive a stem cell transplant. Sequences were derived from PBMCs, sampled before TCRalphabeta/CD19-depleted stem cell transplant. The chain combines TRBV20-1 with TRBJ2-5; 12 bases are a match to TRBD2. Written as DNA, the CDR3 is TGCAGTGCTAGAGATCCCCGACTAGCGGGAGATGAGACCCAGTACTTC. This codes for CSARDPRLAGDETQYF.